This TCR beta chain was sequenced in a study of T cell responses to AZD1222 COVID-19 vaccine. Sequenced by immunoSEQ multiplex PCR; TCRdb stores in-frame clones only, minus some. The repertoire consists of about 180,000 clones, with around 89% occurring once and the leading ten covering 20% to 30%. As regards this clone: Its antigen is unidentified.

Pooling covered second doses at about 4 or about 12 weeks. Study-level findings and limits: Spike was spanned by vaccine-associated CD4 TCRs, with dominance at 160-218 and 743-854. With two AZD1222 doses given, Spike-specific TCR breadth and depth both rose. White British people made up most donors, females outnumbered males, and clonal diversity was possibly underestimated.

Trimming removed 3 bases from V and 4 bases from J; junction bases left unmatched: 4. CDR3 size: 15 residues. CDR1 and CDR2 (germline): SGHNT, YYREEE (reference sequence). The chain joins TRBV5-4 to TRBJ2-7, with TRBD2 matching over 13 bases. This receptor was identified in an adult who received the AZD1222 COVID-19 vaccine. The input for sequencing was peripheral blood, taken 28 days after the second AZD1222 dose. This CDR3 reads CASSSLAGGLYEQYF. CDR3 nucleotide sequence: TGTGCCAGCAGCTCACTAGCGGGAGGGCTTTACGAGCAGTACTTC.